This T cell receptor (beta chain) is drawn from a study of beta chain features in type 1 diabetes. Study context: Regarding age, gender and cell yields, patients proved similar to healthy donors. Study outcomes and limitations: Sequencing of cDNA might inflate the share of cells that strongly express TCR.

This clone has more than one count but fewer than ten. Its specificity is not known. This CDR3 is 15 amino acids long. The V end lost 0 bases, the J end lost 5 bases, and 13 bases lay between the germline ends. Expressed TCRB transcripts were sequenced, since all the RNA that had been isolated was reverse transcribed. It was found that naive, central memory and regulatory T cell samples averaged about 3.5 million reads. Clones were read by immunoSEQ multiplex PCR, and TCRdb kept only the in-frame ones, dropping some. The sample lists almost 350,000 clones; 7.5% to 9% were seen once. This clonotype originated in a woman in her late teens or twenties in good health. Material: central memory CD4+ T cells from blood. This chain connects TRBV23-1 to TRBJ2-5; unclear D gene. TRBV23-1 is identified as an open reading frame with a role that is uncertain. CDR3 in amino acids: CASSQSPADRETQYF. DNA of the CDR3: TGCGCCAGCAGTCAATCTCCTGCTGATCGGGAGACCCAGTACTTC.